This T cell receptor (beta chain) comes out of a study of OX40 agonist ivuxolimab in advanced cancers. No patient had autoimmune disease or received systemic immunosuppression. At cycle 4 day 1, cycle 7 day 1, and baseline, blood was sampled. The CDR3 runs to 17 residues. Germline V gene lookup returns CDR1 SGHRS and CDR2 YFSETQ. Trimming took 0 bases from V and 2 from J, leaving 12 bases between them. Here immunoSEQ multiplex PCR was the method, and the copy in TCRdb shows in-frame clones only, minus some. The sample records about 48,000 clones, roughly 78% being singletons. The sequence was obtained from an adult with an advanced solid tumor such as melanoma, head and neck, liver or kidney cancer. V is TRBV5-1 and J is TRBJ2-6; no reliable D call. The input for sequencing was CD4+ or CD8+ T cells sorted from blood, taken in a trial of the OX40 agonist ivuxolimab. CDR3 nucleotide sequence: TGCGCCAGCAGCTTGGCCTTTAAATCGGCTGGGGCCAACGTCCTGACTTTC. Translation gives CASSLAFKSAGANVLTF.